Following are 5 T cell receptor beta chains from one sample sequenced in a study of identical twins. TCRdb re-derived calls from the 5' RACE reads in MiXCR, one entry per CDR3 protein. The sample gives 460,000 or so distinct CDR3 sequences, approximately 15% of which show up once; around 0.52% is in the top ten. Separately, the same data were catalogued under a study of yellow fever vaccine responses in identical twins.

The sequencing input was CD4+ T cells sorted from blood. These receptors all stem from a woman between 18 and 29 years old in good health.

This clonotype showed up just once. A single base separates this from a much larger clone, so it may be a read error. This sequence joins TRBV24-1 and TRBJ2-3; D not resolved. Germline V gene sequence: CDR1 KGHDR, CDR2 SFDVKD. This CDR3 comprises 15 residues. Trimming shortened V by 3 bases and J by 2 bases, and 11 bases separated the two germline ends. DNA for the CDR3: TGTGCCACCAGTGATCCGGGTCTCACCACAGATACGCAGTATTTT. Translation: CATSDPGLTTDTQYF.

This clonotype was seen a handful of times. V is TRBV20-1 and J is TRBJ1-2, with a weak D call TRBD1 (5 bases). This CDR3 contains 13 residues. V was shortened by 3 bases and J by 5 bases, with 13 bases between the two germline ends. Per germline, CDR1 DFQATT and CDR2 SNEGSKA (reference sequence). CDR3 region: CSASIAEGYGYTF. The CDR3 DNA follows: TGCAGTGCTAGTATCGCTGAGGGGTATGGCTACACCTTC.

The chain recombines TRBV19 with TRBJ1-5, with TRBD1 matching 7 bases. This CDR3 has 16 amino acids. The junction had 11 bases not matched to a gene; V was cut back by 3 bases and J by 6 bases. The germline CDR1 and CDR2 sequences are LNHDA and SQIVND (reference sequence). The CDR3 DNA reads TGTGCCAGTAGTATGTTGGCGACAGGGTTCGGTCAGCCCCAGCATTTT. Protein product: CASSMLATGFGQPQHF. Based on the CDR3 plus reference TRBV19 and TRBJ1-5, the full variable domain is DGGITQSPKYLFRKEGQNVTLSCEQNLNHDAMYWYRQDPGQGLRLIYYSQIVNDFQKGDIAEGYSVSREKKESFPLTVTSAQKNPTAFYLCASSMLATGFGQPQHFGDGTRLSIL.

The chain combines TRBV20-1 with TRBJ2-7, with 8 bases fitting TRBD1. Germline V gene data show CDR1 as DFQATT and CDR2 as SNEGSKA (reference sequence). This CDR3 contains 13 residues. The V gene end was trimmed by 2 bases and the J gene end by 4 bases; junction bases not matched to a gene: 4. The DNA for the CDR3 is TGCAGTGCTAGACCGGGACAGGCATACGAGCAGTACTTC. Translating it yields CSARPGQAYEQYF.

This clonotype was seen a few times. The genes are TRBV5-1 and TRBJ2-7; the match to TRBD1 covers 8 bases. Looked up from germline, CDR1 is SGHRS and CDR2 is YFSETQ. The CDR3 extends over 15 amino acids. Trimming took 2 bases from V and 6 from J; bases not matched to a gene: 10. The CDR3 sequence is CASSLLTGVMSEQYF. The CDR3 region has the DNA TGCGCCAGCAGCTTATTGACAGGGGTTATGAGCGAGCAGTACTTC. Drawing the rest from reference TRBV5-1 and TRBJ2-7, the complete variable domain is KAGVTQTPRYLIKTRGQQVTLSCSPISGHRSVSWYQQTPGQGLQFLFEYFSETQRNKGNFPGRFSGRQFSNSRSEMNVSTLELGDSALYLCASSLLTGVMSEQYFGPGTRLTVT.